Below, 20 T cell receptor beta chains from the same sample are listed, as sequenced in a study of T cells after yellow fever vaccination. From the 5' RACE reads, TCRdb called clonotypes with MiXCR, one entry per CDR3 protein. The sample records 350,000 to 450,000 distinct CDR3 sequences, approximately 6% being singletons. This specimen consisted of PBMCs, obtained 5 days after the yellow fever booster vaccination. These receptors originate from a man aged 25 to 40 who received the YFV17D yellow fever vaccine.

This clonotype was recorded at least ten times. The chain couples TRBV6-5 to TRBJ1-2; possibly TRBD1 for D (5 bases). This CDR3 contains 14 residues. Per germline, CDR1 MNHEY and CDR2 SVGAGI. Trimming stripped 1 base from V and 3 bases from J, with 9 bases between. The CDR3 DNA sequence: TGTGCCAGCAGTTACTTTCCGGGGCACTATGGCTACACCTTC. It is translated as CASSYFPGHYGYTF.

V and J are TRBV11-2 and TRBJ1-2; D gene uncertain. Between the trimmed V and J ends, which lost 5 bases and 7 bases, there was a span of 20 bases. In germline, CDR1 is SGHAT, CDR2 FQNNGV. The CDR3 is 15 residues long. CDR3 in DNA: TGTGCCAGCAGCCTCTTAGAAACGCCGTTTTTTGGCTACACCTTC. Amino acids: CASSLLETPFFGYTF. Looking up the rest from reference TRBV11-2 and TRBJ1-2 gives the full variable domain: EAGVAQSPRYKIIEKRQSVAFWCNPISGHATLYWYQQILGQGPKLLIQFQNNGVVDDSQLPKDRFSAERLKGVDSTLKIQPAKLEDSAVYLCASSLLETPFFGYTFGSGTRLTVV.

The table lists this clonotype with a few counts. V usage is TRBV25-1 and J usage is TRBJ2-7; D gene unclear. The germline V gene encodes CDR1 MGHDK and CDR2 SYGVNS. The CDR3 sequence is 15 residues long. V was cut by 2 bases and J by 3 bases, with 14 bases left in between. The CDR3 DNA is TGTGCCAGCAGTGAAACAGTGGGATGGGTCTACGAGCAGTACTTC. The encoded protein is CASSETVGWVYEQYF.

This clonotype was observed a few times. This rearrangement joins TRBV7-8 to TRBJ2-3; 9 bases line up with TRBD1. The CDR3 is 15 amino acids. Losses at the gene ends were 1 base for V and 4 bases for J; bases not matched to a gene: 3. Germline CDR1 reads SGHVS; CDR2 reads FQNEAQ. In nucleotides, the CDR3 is TGTGCCAGCAGCTTAGGGACAGGGGCGGCAGATACGCAGTATTTT. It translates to CASSLGTGAADTQYF.

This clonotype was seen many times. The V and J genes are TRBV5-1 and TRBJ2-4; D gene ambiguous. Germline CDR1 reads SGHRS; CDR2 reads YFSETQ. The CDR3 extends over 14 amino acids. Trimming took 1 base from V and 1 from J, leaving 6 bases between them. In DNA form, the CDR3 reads TGCGCCAGCAGCTTGAATGGTGCCAAAAACATTCAGTACTTC. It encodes CASSLNGAKNIQYF.

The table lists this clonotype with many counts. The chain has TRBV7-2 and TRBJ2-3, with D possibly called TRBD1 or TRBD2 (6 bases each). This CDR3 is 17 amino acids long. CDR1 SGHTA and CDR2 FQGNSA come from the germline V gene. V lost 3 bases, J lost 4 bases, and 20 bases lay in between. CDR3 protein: CASSLRHGGGMADTQYF. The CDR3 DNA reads TGTGCCAGCAGCTTGAGACATGGGGGCGGGATGGCAGATACGCAGTATTTT.

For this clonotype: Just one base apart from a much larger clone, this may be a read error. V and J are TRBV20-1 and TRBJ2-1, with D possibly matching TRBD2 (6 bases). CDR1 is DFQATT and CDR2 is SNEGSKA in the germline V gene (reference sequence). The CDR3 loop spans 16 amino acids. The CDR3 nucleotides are TGCAGTGCTAGAAATAGCGGAGGGCCCTCCTACAATGAGCAGCTCTTC. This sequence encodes CSARNSGGPSYNEQLF.

The DNA of the CDR3 is TGTGCCAGCGATTACCTCGGGGCAGGAGTTAGCTCTGGGGCCAACGTCCTGACTTTC. Its protein product is CASDYLGAGVSSGANVLTF. This chain links TRBV6-5 with TRBJ2-6; D tentatively reads TRBD1 or TRBD2 (5 bases each). The CDR3 sequence is 19 residues long. Germline CDR1 reads MNHEY; CDR2 reads SVGAGI. Trimming removed 8 bases from V and 0 bases from J, with 23 bases in between.

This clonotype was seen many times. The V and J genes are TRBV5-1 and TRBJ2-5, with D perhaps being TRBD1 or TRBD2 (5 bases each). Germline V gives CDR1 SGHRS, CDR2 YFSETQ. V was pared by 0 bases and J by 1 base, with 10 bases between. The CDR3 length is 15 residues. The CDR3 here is CASSLAAGTQETQYF. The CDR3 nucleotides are TGCGCCAGCAGCTTGGCGGCAGGGACCCAAGAGACCCAGTACTTC.

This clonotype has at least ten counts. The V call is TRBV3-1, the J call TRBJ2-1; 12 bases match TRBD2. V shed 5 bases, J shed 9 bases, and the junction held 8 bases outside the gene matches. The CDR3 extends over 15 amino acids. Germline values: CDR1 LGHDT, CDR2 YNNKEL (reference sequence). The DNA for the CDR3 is TGTGCCAGCAGCAAAACTAGCGGGAGGAACTTTGAGCAGTTCTTC. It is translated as CASSKTSGRNFEQFF.

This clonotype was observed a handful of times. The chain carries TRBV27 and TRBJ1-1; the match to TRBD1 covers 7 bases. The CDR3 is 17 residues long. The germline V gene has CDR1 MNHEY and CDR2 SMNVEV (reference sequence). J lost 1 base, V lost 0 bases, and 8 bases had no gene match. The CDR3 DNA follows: TGTGCCAGCAGTTTATCCCCCGCCCGACAGGGGAACACTGAAGCTTTCTTT. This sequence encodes CASSLSPARQGNTEAFF.

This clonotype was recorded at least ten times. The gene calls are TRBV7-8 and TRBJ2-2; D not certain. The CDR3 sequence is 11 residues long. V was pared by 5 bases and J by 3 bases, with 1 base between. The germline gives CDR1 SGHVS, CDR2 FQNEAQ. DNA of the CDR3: TGTGCCAGCAGCCACACCGGGGAGCTGTTTTTT. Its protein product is CASSHTGELFF.

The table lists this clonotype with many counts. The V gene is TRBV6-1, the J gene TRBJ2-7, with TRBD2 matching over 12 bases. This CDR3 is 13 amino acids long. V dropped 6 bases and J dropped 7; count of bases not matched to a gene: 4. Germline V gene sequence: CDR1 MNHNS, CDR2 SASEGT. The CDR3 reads CASRRLAGVEQYF. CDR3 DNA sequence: TGTGCCAGCAGACGACTAGCGGGAGTTGAGCAGTACTTC.

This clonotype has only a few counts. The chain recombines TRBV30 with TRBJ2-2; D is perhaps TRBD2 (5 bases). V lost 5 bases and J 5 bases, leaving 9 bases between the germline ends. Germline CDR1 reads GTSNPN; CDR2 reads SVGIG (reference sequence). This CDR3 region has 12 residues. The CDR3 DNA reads TGTGCCTGGGGATCGGGAACCGGGGAGCTGTTTTTT. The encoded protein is CAWGSGTGELFF.

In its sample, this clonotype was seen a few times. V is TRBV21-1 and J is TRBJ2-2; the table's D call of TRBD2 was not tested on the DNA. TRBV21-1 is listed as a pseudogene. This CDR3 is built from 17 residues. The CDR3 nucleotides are TGTGCCAGCAGCAAAGCCCCCGACGGACCTCCCTGCGGGGAGCTGTTTTTT. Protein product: CASSKAPDGPPCGELFF.

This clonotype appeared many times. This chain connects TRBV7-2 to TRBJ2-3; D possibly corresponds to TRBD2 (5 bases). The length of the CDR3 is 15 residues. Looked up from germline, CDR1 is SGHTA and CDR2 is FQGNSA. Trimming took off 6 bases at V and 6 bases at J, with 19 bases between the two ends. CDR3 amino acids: CASSSTSGNRDTQYF. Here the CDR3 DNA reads TGTGCCAGCAGTTCTACCTCGGGGAACCGGGATACGCAGTATTTT.

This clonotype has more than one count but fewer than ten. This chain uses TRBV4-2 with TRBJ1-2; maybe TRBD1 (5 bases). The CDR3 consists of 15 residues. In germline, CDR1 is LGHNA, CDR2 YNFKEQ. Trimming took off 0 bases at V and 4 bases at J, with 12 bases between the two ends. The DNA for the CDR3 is TGTGCCAGCAGCCAAGAGGAAGGGACTATCTATGGCTACACCTTC. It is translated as CASSQEEGTIYGYTF.

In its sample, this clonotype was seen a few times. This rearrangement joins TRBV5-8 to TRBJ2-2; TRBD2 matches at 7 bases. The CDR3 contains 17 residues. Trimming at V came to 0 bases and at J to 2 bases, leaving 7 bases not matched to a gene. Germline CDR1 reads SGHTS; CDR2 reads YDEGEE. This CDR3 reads CASSLGWLADNTGELFF. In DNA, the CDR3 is TGTGCCAGCAGCTTGGGTTGGCTAGCGGACAACACCGGGGAGCTGTTTTTT.

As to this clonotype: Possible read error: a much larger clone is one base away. CDR3 amino acids: CAWSRLGIANTGELFF. The CDR3 bases are TGTGCCTGGAGTCGCCTCGGGATAGCGAACACCGGGGAGCTGTTTTTT. This chain joins TRBV30 and TRBJ2-2; D may be TRBD2 (5 bases). Trimming left V 2 bases short and J 0 bases short, with 13 bases between. Germline CDR1 reads GTSNPN; CDR2 reads SVGIG (reference sequence). This CDR3 spans 16 amino acids.

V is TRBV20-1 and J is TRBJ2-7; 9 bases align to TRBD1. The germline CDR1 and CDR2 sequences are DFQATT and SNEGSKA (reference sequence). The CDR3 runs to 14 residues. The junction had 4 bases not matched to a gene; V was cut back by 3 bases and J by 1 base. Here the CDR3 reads CSARGDRVSYEQYF. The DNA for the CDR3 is TGCAGTGCTAGGGGGGACAGGGTTTCCTACGAGCAGTACTTC.